This TCR beta chain derives from a study of CD8 T cells in Susac syndrome. Findings and caveats of the study: TEMRA cells and active patients showed peak Susac CD8+ clonal expansion. As the study acknowledged, the number of individuals in its TCR sequencing and HLA analysis was relatively small.

The count of this clonotype is one. The antigen is unknown. CD8+ and CD4+ T cells from blood underwent TCR beta sequencing, which was carried out in a high-throughput format. TEMRA cells were FACS-enriched, with CD8+ and CD4+ T cells isolated negatively. This CDR3 is 14 amino acids long. Germline V lookup: CDR1 LNHDA, CDR2 SQIVND (reference sequence). The ends were cut back, 7 bases at V and 2 bases at J, with 15 bases in the middle. An input of roughly 0.45 to 1 ug of RNA was subjected to reverse transcription using random hexamers. Each CDR3 protein is one row after TCRdb ran MiXCR on the immunoSEQ multiplex PCR reads. The sample lists some 130,000 distinct CDR3 sequences, roughly 94% seen once, with approximately 0.17% in the top ten.

The receptor comes from a human donor with Susac syndrome. The rearrangement uses TRBV19 and TRBJ2-7; weak D call: TRBD1 (7 bases). Sequenced sample: CD8+ T cells from PBMCs. This CDR3 is CASTPGRGAYEQYF. The CDR3, as DNA: TGTGCCAGTACCCCGGGCAGGGGGGCCTACGAGCAGTACTTC. The full variable domain, completed using reference TRBV19 and TRBJ2-7, is DGGITQSPKYLFRKEGQNVTLSCEQNLNHDAMYWYRQDPGQGLRLIYYSQIVNDFQKGDIAEGYSVSREKKESFPLTVTSAQKNPTAFYLCASTPGRGAYEQYFGPGTRLTVT.